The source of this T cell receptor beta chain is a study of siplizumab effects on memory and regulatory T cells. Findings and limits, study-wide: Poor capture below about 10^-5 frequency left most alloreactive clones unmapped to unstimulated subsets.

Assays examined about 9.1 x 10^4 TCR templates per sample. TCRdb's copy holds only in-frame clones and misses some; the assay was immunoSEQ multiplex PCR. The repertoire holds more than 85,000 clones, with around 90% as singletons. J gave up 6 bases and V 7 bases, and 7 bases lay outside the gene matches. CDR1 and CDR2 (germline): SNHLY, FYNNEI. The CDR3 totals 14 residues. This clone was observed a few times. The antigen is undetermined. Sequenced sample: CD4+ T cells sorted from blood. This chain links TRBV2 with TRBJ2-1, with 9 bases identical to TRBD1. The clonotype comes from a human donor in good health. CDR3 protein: CASIFGTGFNEQFF. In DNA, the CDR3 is TGTGCCAGCATATTCGGGACAGGGTTCAATGAGCAGTTCTTC.